These T cell receptor beta chains were read from a single sample in a study of vaccination effects on CD4 cells after COVID-19. The antigens these receptors bind are not known. Sequencing was performed with immunoSEQ multiplex PCR; in TCRdb, only in-frame clones are kept and a portion is missing. The sample holds tens of thousands of clones, about 73% seen once. The starting material was CD4+ T cells from PBMCs cultured with HCoV-229E spike peptides, obtained before COVID-19 vaccination. These TCRs come from a human donor who received a COVID-19 vaccine. The CDR3 runs from the conserved cysteine through the conserved F or W.

TRBV5-6,CASGRDNSPLHF
TRBV7-9,CASSPAFTGTRYGYTF
TRBV7-9,CASSLAGGQETQYF
TRBV5-1,CASSLAGSSGRQETQYF
TRBV6-5,CASRKDSNQPQHF
TRBV7-2,CASSFGGGPYEQYF
TRBV11-2,CASSSPRGTGELFF
TRBV27,CASSLESSSYNSPLHF
TRBV10-2,CASRPGTSGGETQYF
TRBV5-1,CASSLGASAGDTQYF
TRBV5-1,CASSWTSTDTQYF
TRBV27,CASSLGGVYGYTF
TRBV6-5,CASRNRLAGDNEQFF
TRBV11-2,CASSLELAGNNEQFF
TRBV6-5,CASSRQLDYGYTF
TRBV5-1,CASSQGAMNTEAFF
TRBV15,CATSRVGTTNEKLFF
TRBV4-2,CASSQGRGVNTEAFF
TRBV29-1,CSAVQGIFGTEAFF
TRBV7-9,CASSLGNSGGADEQFF
TRBV3-1/TRBV3-2,CASSQALAKQFF
TRBV12-3/TRBV12-4,CASSFVRNEQFF
TRBV19,CASSSGTAEKNIQYF
TRBV7-9,CASSSQGGLTEAFF
TRBV3-1/TRBV3-2,CASSQDVDYGYTF
TRBV6-5,CASRQGLGNQPQHF
TRBV24-1,CATSGDQCRTNEKLFF
TRBV2,CASADLAGGRNEQYF
TRBV6-5,CASKQAGNTEAFF